A selection of T cell receptor beta chains follows, all from one sample in a study of T cells in narcolepsy. The repertoire was sequenced with immunoSEQ multiplex PCR; TCRdb's copy has only in-frame clones and lacks some. This table has tens of thousands of clones, 75% to 90% appearing once. The sequenced material came from CD45RA- memory CD4+ T cells from PBMCs. These receptors came from a human donor with narcolepsy. CDR3s include the opening cysteine and the closing phenylalanine or tryptophan.

j_call v_call cdr3_aa
TRBJ1-5 TRBV4-1 CASSQDPPGIPPIHNQPQHF
TRBJ2-3 TRBV7-3 CASGRGGTDTQYF
TRBJ1-5 TRBV9 CASSPGVGVHNQPQHF
TRBJ2-7 TRBV5-6 CASSLNINAGASYEQYF
TRBJ2-7 TRBV7-2 CASSPVFRGTYEQYF
TRBJ2-5 TRBV19 CASSIVREETQYF
TRBJ2-7 TRBV10-3 CAISESGGTGAYEQYF
TRBJ2-2 TRBV7-3 CASSLLAEIGTGELFF
TRBJ1-1 TRBV5-1 CASSSQDMNTEAFF
TRBJ2-7 TRBV28 CASSPRRVAYEQYF
TRBJ1-1 TRBV11-2 CASSFGRGTEAFF
TRBJ2-1 TRBV19 CASSPLIGGGGEQFF
TRBJ1-3 TRBV6-5 CASSYSSRGSRNTIYF
TRBJ2-7 TRBV23-1 CASSQFRGCYEQYF
TRBJ1-4 TRBV25-1 CASSDRGRSEKLFF
NA TRBV7-2 CASSFGVGEQYF
TRBJ2-2 TRBV28 CASSSLVAGGHYTGELFF
TRBJ1-5 TRBV28 CASSLVADNQPQHF
TRBJ1-4 TRBV2 CASSEFHAGPLIKLFF
TRBJ2-1 TRBV7-8 CASSLARLRNEQFF
TRBJ2-2 TRBV6-1 CASSAGWDTGELFF
TRBJ1-5 TRBV19 CASSIDRFNQPQHF
TRBJ2-5 TRBV9 CASSVEGSGNTKTQYF
TRBJ2-3 TRBV10-3 CATLTGTSSTDTQYF
TRBJ1-5 TRBV19 CASSIFDRAGNQPQHF
TRBJ2-2 TRBV2 CASSSRDRNTGELFF
TRBJ2-7 TRBV7-9 CASSFLHGGQYF
TRBJ2-4 TRBV11-2 CASSPTGGIQYF
TRBJ2-5 TRBV6-5 CASSSGRGQETQYF
TRBJ2-2 TRBV30 CASAGLAGIGELFF
TRBJ2-3 TRBV7-2 CASSSRASGSADTQYF
TRBJ1-6 TRBV7-9 CASSGQGNSPLHF
TRBJ2-1 TRBV10-3 CAISNPGLVGYEQFF
TRBJ2-5 TRBV19 CASSIAGPETQYF
TRBJ1-2 TRBV15 CATSRDYSRNYGYTF
NA TRBV5-6 CASSKLARSYEQYF
TRBJ2-6 TRBV19 CASSSTSGRTGANVLTF
TRBJ1-2 TRBV7-9 CASGQGYTF
TRBJ2-7 TRBV2 CASSEWGPWREQYF
TRBJ2-1 TRBV5-6 CASSPGDRGRGNEQFF
TRBJ2-1 TRBV5-1 CASSRRAGVGYNEQFF
TRBJ1-1 TRBV11-2 CASSLYQNTEAFF
TRBJ2-5 TRBV7-8 CASSEITGGPGETQYF
TRBJ1-2 TRBV6-1 CASSDTRTGNYGYTF
TRBJ2-7 TRBV28 CASSFSPYEQYF
TRBJ2-5 TRBV2 CASSVSSQYF
TRBJ2-1 TRBV10-2 CASRLAGGYNEQFF
TRBJ2-2 TRBV19 CASSDRTSGRTNTGELFF
TRBJ2-5 TRBV5-1 CASSLGDRELDETQYF
TRBJ2-2 TRBV7-7 CASSRDSVAELFF
TRBJ2-5 TRBV19 CASSPGQQETQYF
TRBJ2-1 TRBV5-1 CASSLEAKPYNEQFF
TRBJ2-1 TRBV7-8 CASSRDSYPTEQFF
TRBJ1-5 TRBV7-9 CASSPEGVDQPQHF
TRBJ1-2 TRBV6-1 CASRPGFSNYGYTF
TRBJ1-4 TRBV5-1 CASSFGEAEKLFF
TRBJ1-1 TRBV18 CASSPSPQGEAFF
TRBJ2-3 TRBV10-3 CAISHERTSTDTQYF
TRBJ1-2 TRBV14 CASSPRQGGGYTF